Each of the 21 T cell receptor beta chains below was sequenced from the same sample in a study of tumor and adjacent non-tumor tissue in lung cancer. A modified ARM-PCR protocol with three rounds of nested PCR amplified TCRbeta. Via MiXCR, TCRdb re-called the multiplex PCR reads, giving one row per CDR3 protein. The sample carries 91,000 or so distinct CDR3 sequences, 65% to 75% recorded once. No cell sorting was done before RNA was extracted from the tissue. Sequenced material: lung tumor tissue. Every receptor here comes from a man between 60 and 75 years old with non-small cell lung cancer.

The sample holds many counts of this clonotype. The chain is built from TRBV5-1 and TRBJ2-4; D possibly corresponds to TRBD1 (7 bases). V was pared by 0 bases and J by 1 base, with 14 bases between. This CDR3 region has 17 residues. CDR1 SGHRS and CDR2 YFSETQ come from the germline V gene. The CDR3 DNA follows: TGCGCCAGCAGCTTGGTTCAGGGGGGCTCGGCCAAAAACATTCAGTACTTC. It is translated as CASSLVQGGSAKNIQYF.

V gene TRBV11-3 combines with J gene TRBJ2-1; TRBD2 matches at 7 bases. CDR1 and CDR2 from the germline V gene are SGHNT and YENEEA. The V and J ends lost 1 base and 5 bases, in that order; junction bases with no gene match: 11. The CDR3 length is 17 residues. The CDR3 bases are TGTGCCAGCAGCTTAGGAGGCAGACTAGCAGGCGACAATGAGCAGTTCTTC. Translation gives CASSLGGRLAGDNEQFF.

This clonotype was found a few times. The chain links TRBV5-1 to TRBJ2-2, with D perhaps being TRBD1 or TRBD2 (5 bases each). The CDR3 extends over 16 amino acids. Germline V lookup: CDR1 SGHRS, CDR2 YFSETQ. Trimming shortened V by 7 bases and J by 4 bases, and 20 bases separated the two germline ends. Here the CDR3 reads CASCPGLNGGTGELFF. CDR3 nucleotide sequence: TGCGCCAGCTGCCCGGGCCTCAATGGGGGCACCGGGGAGCTGTTTTTT.

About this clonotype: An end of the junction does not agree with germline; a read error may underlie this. CDR3 in amino acids: CARSGSAGNQPQHF. CDR3 nucleotide sequence: TGCGCCAGAAGTGGGTCTGCGGGCAATCAGCCCCAGCATTTC. V is TRBV10-2 and J is TRBJ1-5; D not certain. Germline V CDR1 and CDR2: WSHSY, SAAADI. The CDR3 totals 14 residues.

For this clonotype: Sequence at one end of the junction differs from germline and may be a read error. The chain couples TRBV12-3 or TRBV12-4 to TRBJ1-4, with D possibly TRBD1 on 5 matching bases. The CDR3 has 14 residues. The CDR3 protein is CASSLPGFGEKLLF. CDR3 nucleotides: TGTGCCAGCAGTTTGCCAGGGTTTGGTGAAAAACTGCTTTTT.

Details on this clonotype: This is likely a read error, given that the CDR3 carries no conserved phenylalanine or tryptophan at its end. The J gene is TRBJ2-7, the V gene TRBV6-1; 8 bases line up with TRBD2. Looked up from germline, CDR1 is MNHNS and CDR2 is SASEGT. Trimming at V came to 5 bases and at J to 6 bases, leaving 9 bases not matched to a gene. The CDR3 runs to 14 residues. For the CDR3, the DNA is TGTGCCAGCAGTCTCGGGACCAGCGGGAGCGAGCAGTACTCC. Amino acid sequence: CASSLGTSGSEQYS.

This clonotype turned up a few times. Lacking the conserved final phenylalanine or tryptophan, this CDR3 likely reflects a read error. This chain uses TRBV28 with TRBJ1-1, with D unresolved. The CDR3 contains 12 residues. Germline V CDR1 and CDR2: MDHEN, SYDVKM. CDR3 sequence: CASSLLNTEAFI. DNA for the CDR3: TGTGCCAGCAGTTTACTCAACACCGAAGCTTTCATT.

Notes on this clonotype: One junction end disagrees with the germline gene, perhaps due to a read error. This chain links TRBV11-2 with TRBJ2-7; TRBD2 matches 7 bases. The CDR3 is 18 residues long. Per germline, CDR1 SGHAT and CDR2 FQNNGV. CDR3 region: CASTRTSGRAESSYEQYF. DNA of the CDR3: TGTGCCAGCACCCGGACTAGTGGGAGGGCCGAAAGCTCCTACGAGCAATACTTC.

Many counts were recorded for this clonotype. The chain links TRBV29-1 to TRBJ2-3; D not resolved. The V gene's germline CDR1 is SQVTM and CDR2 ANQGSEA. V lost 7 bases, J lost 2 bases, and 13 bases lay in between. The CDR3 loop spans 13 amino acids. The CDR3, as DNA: TGCAGCGGTTGTGACATAGTCACAGATACGCAGTATTTT. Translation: CSGCDIVTDTQYF.

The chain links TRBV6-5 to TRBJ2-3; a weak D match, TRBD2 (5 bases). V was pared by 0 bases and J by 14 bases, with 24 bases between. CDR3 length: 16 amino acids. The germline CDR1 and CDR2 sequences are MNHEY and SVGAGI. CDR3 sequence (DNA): TGTGCCAGCAGTTACTCCGAGGCGTGGAGGACGGATACACGGTATTTT. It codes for CASSYSEAWRTDTRYF.

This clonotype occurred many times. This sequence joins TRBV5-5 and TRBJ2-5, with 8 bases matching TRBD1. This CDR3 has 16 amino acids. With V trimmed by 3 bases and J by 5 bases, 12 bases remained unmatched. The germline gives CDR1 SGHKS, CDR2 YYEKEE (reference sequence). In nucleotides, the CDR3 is TGTGCCAGCAGCTCAATTTCGACAGGGGTCGGGGAGACCCAGTACTTC. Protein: CASSSISTGVGETQYF.

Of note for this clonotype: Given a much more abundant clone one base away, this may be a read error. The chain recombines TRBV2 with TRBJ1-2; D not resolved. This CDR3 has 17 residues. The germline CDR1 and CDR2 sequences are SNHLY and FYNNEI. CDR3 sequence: CASIPDGRLGANYGYIF. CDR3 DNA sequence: TGTGCCAGCATTCCGGACGGCCGGTTGGGAGCTAACTATGGCTACATCTTC.

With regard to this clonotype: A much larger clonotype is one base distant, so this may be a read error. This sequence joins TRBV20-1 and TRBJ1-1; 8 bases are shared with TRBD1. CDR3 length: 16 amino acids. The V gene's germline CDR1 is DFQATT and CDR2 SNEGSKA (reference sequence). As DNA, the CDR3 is TGCAGTGCTAGAGACTGGACAGGGAGGTCGAACACTGAAGCTTTATTT. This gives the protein CSARDWTGRSNTEALF.

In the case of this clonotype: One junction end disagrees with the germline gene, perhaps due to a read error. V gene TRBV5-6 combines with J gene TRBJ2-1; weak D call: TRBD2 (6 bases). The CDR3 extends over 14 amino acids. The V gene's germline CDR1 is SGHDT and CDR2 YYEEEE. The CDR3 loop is CASSGSGRYNEEFF. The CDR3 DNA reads TGTGCGAGCAGCGGGTCAGGAAGATACAATGAGGAGTTCTTC. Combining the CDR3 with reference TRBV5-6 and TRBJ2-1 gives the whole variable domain DAGVTQSPTHLIKTRGQQVTLRCSPKSGHDTVSWYQQALGQGPQFIFQYYEEEERQRGNFPDRFSGHQFPNYSSELNVNALLLGDSALYLCASSGSGRYNEEFFGPGTRLTVL.

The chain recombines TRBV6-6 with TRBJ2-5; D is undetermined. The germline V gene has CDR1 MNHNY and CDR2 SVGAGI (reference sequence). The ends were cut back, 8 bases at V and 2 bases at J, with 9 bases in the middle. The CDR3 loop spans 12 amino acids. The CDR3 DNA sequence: TGTGCCAGCGGCTACCTGCAAGAGACCCAGTACTTC. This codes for CASGYLQETQYF.

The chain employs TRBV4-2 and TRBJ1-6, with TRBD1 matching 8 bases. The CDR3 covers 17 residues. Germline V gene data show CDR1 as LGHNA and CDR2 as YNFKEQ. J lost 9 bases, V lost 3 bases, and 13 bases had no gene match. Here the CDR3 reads CASSHDRVGQGISPLHF. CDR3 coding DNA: TGTGCCAGCAGCCATGATCGTGTCGGACAGGGCATTTCACCCCTCCACTTT.

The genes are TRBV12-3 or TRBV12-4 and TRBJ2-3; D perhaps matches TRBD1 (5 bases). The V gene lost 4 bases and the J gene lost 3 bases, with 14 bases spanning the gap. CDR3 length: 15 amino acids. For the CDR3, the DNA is TGTGCCAGCAGTTCATGGACACGGTGGACAGATACGCAGTATTTT. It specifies CASSSWTRWTDTQYF.

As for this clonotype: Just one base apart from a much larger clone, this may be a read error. This CDR3 reads CASSELEGEYIGYTF. Here the CDR3 DNA reads TGTGCCAGCAGTGAATTGGAGGGAGAGTATATTGGCTACACCTTC. The chain uses TRBV6-1 and TRBJ1-2; D gene uncertain. Looked up from germline, CDR1 is MNHNS and CDR2 is SASEGT. The CDR3 is 15 amino acids. V gave up 2 bases and J gave up 7 bases, with 17 bases separating them.

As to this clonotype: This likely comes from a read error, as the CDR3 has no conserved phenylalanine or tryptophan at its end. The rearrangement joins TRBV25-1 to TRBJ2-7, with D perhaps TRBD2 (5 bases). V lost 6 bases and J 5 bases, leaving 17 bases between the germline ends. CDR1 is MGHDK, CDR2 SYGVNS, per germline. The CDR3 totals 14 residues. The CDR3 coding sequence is TGTGCCAGCAGCGGTAGGGCGGGTACGCACGAGCAGTACATC. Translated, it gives CASSGRAGTHEQYI.

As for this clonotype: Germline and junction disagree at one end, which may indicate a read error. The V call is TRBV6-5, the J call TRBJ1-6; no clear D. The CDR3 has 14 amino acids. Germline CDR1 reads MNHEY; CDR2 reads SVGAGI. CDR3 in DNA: TGTGTCTGCAGTTACCAGCAGTATAATTCACCCCTACACTTT. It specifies CVCSYQQYNSPLHF.

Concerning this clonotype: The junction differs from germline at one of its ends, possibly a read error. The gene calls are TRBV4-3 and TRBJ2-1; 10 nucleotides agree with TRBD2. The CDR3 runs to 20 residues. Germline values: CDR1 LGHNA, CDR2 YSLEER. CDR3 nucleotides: TGCACCAGGAGCCAATTCACCACTTCCGGGACTAGCGACGTCTACAATGAGCAGTTCTTC. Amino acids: CTRSQFTTSGTSDVYNEQFF.